This TCR beta chain emerged from a study of T cells after posttransplantation cyclophosphamide. The CDR3 sequence is 17 residues long. Measured with immunoSEQ multiplex PCR; TCRdb has only the in-frame clones, and not every one. The sample was found to contain tens of thousands of clones, and every one recurs. There are a few counts of this clone. This clonotype was sampled from a woman aged 45-60 years in good health and a related stem cell transplant donor. The V call is TRBV21-1, the J call TRBJ2-7; no check of the table's D call, TRBD1, against the DNA was made. TRBV21-1 is a listed pseudogene. Material for sequencing was PBMCs. Written as DNA, the CDR3 is TGTGCCGGACGTTTTATCGGGACAGAAAAATTGATCTACGAGCAGTACTTC. Translating gives CAGRFIGTEKLIYEQYF.